Each of the 29 T cell receptor beta chains below was sequenced from the same sample in a study of T cells after yellow fever vaccination. From the 5' RACE reads, TCRdb called clonotypes with MiXCR, one entry per CDR3 protein. The sample holds about 400,000 distinct CDR3 sequences, over 5% seen once. Sequencing was performed on PBMCs, taken 5 days after the yellow fever booster vaccination. The source of these receptors is a man aged 30-40 years who received the YFV17D yellow fever vaccine.

V usage is TRBV20-1 and J usage is TRBJ1-1; no reliable D call. V was pared by 4 bases and J by 1 base, with 4 bases between. Germline assignment: CDR1 DFQATT and CDR2 SNEGSKA (reference sequence). The CDR3 has 11 amino acids. The CDR3 DNA reads TGCAGTGCTAAGCAGAACACTGAAGCTTTCTTT. It yields the protein CSAKQNTEAFF.

The table lists this clonotype with a few counts. V is TRBV28 and J is TRBJ2-2; the D gene is possibly TRBD2 (6 bases). Trimming pared 8 bases from V and 6 bases from J, leaving 13 bases between. CDR1 and CDR2 from the germline V gene are MDHEN and SYDVKM. This CDR3 spans 13 amino acids. CDR3 loop: CASAGRVPGELFF. Written as DNA, the CDR3 is TGTGCCAGCGCGGGGCGGGTGCCCGGGGAGCTGTTTTTT.

The chain combines TRBV6-2 or TRBV6-3 with TRBJ2-7; no clear D gene. Looked up from germline, CDR1 is MNHEY and CDR2 is SVGEGT. The CDR3 is 12 residues long. The ends were cut back, 4 bases at V and 2 bases at J, with 6 bases in the middle. CDR3 sequence (DNA): TGTGCCAGCAGTTTTGCAGCCTACGAGCAGTACTTC. Amino acids: CASSFAAYEQYF.

This clonotype was found a few times. The CDR3: CSVTSGTGGVSTF. The CDR3 coding sequence is TGCAGCGTCACCTCCGGGACAGGGGGCGTGAGCACCTTC. This sequence joins TRBV29-1 and TRBJ1-2; 12 nucleotides line up with TRBD1. The CDR3 is 13 amino acids. The trim removed 6 bases at V and 13 bases at J, leaving 12 bases unmatched. The V gene's germline CDR1 is SQVTM and CDR2 ANQGSEA.

There are a few counts of this clonotype. This chain links TRBV20-1 with TRBJ2-2; 11 nucleotides agree with TRBD2. V shed 1 base, J shed 7 bases, and the junction held 8 bases outside the gene matches. The germline gives CDR1 DFQATT, CDR2 SNEGSKA (reference sequence). The CDR3 sequence is 16 residues long. Here the CDR3 reads CSARVSSGRYFGELFF. CDR3 bases: TGCAGTGCTAGAGTCTCTAGCGGGAGGTACTTCGGGGAGCTGTTTTTT.

This clonotype appeared a few times. CDR3 amino acids: CASSWQDRVTGELFF. The CDR3 DNA follows: TGTGCCAGCAGCTGGCAGGACAGGGTCACCGGGGAGCTGTTTTTT. The V gene is TRBV7-2, the J gene TRBJ2-2; 8 bases are shared with TRBD1. After removal of 4 bases from V and 4 bases from J, the junction contained 5 bases not matched to a gene. The germline CDR1 and CDR2 sequences are SGHTA and FQGNSA. The CDR3 runs to 15 residues.

This clonotype was counted a few times. The chain carries TRBV7-2 and TRBJ2-3, with 8 bases matching TRBD1. The CDR3 has 15 residues. CDR1 is SGHTA, CDR2 FQGNSA, per germline. V shed 6 bases, J shed 1 base, and the junction held 6 bases outside the gene matches. The CDR3 loop is CASRPPGQGTDTQYF. CDR3 DNA: TGTGCCAGCAGGCCACCGGGACAGGGCACAGATACGCAGTATTTT.

This clonotype turned up a few times. The rearrangement uses TRBV18 and TRBJ2-1, with TRBD1 identical over 11 bases. The CDR3 spans 14 residues. Per the germline V gene, CDR1 is KGHSH and CDR2 is LQKENI. J was trimmed by 8 bases and V by 3 bases; bases with no gene match: 3. CDR3: CASSPWDRGDEQFF. In DNA, the CDR3 is TGTGCCAGCTCACCTTGGGACAGGGGGGATGAGCAGTTCTTC.

This clonotype came up a few times. The rearrangement joins TRBV25-1 to TRBJ2-7; 13 bases line up with TRBD2. The V gene end was trimmed by 8 bases and the J gene end by 5 bases; junction bases not matched to a gene: 9. Germline CDR1 reads MGHDK; CDR2 reads SYGVNS. The CDR3 totals 15 residues. In nucleotides, the CDR3 is TGTGCCAGCGTAGAAACGGGACTAGCGGGAAACGAGCAGTACTTC. Amino acids: CASVETGLAGNEQYF.

The chain is built from TRBV6-4 and TRBJ2-1; TRBD2 agrees at 10 bases. The germline V gene encodes CDR1 MRHNA and CDR2 SNTAGT. The CDR3 spans 19 residues. Germline trimming cut 6 bases from V and 8 bases from J; bases unmatched to any gene: 22. Here the CDR3 reads CASSKDRPLKAGGLDEQFF. The CDR3, as DNA: TGTGCCAGCAGCAAGGACAGGCCACTGAAAGCGGGAGGGCTCGATGAGCAGTTCTTC.

The chain is built from TRBV20-1 and TRBJ1-1; D unresolved. The length of the CDR3 is 12 residues. The V gene's germline CDR1 is DFQATT and CDR2 SNEGSKA (reference sequence). V lost 0 bases and J lost 6, with 8 bases in between. CDR3 in amino acids: CSARDGEPEAFF. CDR3 nucleotide sequence: TGCAGTGCTAGAGATGGGGAGCCTGAAGCTTTCTTT.

This clonotype was detected a few times. In DNA, the CDR3 is TGTGCCAGCAACCCAGCGGGAGTCGGGTGGAATGAGCAGTTCTTC. This encodes CASNPAGVGWNEQFF. The chain couples TRBV12-3 or TRBV12-4 to TRBJ2-1; 8 nucleotides line up with TRBD2. The V and J ends lost 7 bases and 7 bases, in that order; junction bases with no gene match: 12. The CDR3 is made up of 15 amino acids.

This clonotype was seen many times. This chain links TRBV5-1 with TRBJ2-7, with TRBD1 matching over 7 bases. J gave up 2 bases and V 3 bases, and 8 bases lay outside the gene matches. The length of the CDR3 is 15 residues. The germline V gene has CDR1 SGHRS and CDR2 YFSETQ. This chain's CDR3 is CASSSPATGTYEQYF. CDR3 DNA: TGCGCCAGCAGCTCCCCTGCGACAGGGACCTACGAGCAGTACTTC.

The chain links TRBV4-3 to TRBJ2-1; D is perhaps TRBD2 (5 bases). Germline V CDR1 and CDR2: LGHNA, YSLEER. The V end lost 1 base, the J end lost 0 bases, and 7 bases lay between the germline ends. The CDR3 length is 15 residues. In DNA, the CDR3 is TGCGCCAGCAGCCAAGGCGGGCGCTCCTACAATGAGCAGTTCTTC. This encodes CASSQGGRSYNEQFF.

The gene calls are TRBV12-3 or TRBV12-4 and TRBJ2-1, with 7 bases identical to TRBD2. The CDR3 extends over 18 amino acids. Trimming at V came to 2 bases and at J to 5 bases, leaving 15 bases not matched to a gene. The CDR3 DNA follows: TGTGCCAGCAGTTTAATCTTGGGTGCGGGAGTTGGGGACAATGAGCAGTTCTTC. This gives the protein CASSLILGAGVGDNEQFF.

This clonotype turned up a few times. The V call is TRBV20-1, the J call TRBJ1-2, with a possible D match to TRBD1 (5 bases). Germline CDR1 is DFQATT and CDR2 is SNEGSKA (reference sequence). The CDR3 is 11 amino acids. V lost 2 bases to trimming and J lost 7 bases, with 8 bases between them. The CDR3 DNA is TGCAGTGCTAGATCCGGGGGTGGCTACACCTTC. Residues: CSARSGGGYTF.

The J gene is TRBJ1-2, the V gene TRBV9, with D tentatively TRBD1 (6 bases). CDR1 SGDLS and CDR2 YYNGEE come from the germline V gene. The CDR3 runs 14 residues. The germline V and J ends were trimmed by 3 bases and 6 bases, with 15 bases remaining between them. The CDR3 bases are TGTGCCAGCAGCGCCCAACAGGGATACCATGGCTACACCTTC. Translated: CASSAQQGYHGYTF.

The chain recombines TRBV7-9 with TRBJ1-1; possibly TRBD1 for D (5 bases). Trimming left V 6 bases short and J 2 bases short, with 10 bases between. This CDR3 is 13 amino acids long. The V gene's germline CDR1 is SEHNR and CDR2 FQNEAQ (reference sequence). CDR3 DNA: TGTGCCAGCAGGATGGGGGGTAACACTGAAGCTTTCTTT. Protein sequence: CASRMGGNTEAFF.

This clonotype was detected many times. V usage is TRBV2 and J usage is TRBJ2-3, with TRBD1 matching 7 bases. Losses at the gene ends were 4 bases for V and 2 bases for J; bases not matched to a gene: 6. The CDR3 covers 15 residues. The V gene's germline CDR1 is SNHLY and CDR2 FYNNEI. The CDR3 sequence: CASSVIGQDTDTQYF. In nucleotides, the CDR3 is TGTGCCAGCAGTGTAATAGGACAGGACACAGATACGCAGTATTTT.

The chain uses TRBV6-1 and TRBJ2-7, with a possible D match to TRBD2 (6 bases). Trimming stripped 5 bases from V and 0 bases from J, with 11 bases between. CDR1 is MNHNS and CDR2 is SASEGT in the germline V gene. CDR3 length: 14 amino acids. CDR3 in DNA: TGTGCCAGCAGTAGGGAGGTCAGCTCCTACGAGCAGTACTTC. Translated, it gives CASSREVSSYEQYF.

The rearrangement uses TRBV5-6 and TRBJ2-5; D is perhaps TRBD2 (5 bases). Looked up from germline, CDR1 is SGHDT and CDR2 is YYEEEE. V was clipped by 3 bases and J by 5 bases, with 8 bases between them. This CDR3 has 12 amino acids. In nucleotides, the CDR3 is TGTGCCAGCAGCTCGAGGGCGGAGACCCAGTACTTC. Amino acids: CASSSRAETQYF.

This chain links TRBV12-3 or TRBV12-4 with TRBJ1-5; D is perhaps TRBD1 (5 bases). V was trimmed by 6 bases and J by 6 bases, leaving 12 bases between them. This CDR3 is 13 amino acids long. CDR3 sequence (DNA): TGTGCCAGCAGCCAAGGGGTGGGTCAGCCCCAGCATTTT. Protein sequence: CASSQGVGQPQHF.

V usage is TRBV11-3 and J usage is TRBJ2-1; 9 nucleotides align to TRBD2. The CDR3 length is 16 residues. V trimming: 8 bases; J trimming: 9 bases; junction bases outside the gene matches: 17. CDR1 is SGHNT and CDR2 is YENEEA in the germline V gene. CDR3 region: CASARTGLASGGEQFF. The CDR3 DNA sequence: TGTGCCAGCGCACGGACAGGACTAGCGAGCGGGGGTGAGCAGTTCTTC.

This clonotype was counted between two and nine times. The chain has TRBV5-1 and TRBJ2-5; 8 nucleotides agree with TRBD1. The CDR3 contains 15 residues. Germline V gene sequence: CDR1 SGHRS, CDR2 YFSETQ. V shed 5 bases, J shed 4 bases, and the junction held 10 bases outside the gene matches. CDR3 sequence reads: CASRDRGSSGETQYF. The CDR3 region has the DNA TGCGCCAGCAGAGACAGGGGATCGAGTGGAGAGACCCAGTACTTC. Filled out from reference TRBV5-1 and TRBJ2-5, the complete variable domain reads KAGVTQTPRYLIKTRGQQVTLSCSPISGHRSVSWYQQTPGQGLQFLFEYFSETQRNKGNFPGRFSGRQFSNSRSEMNVSTLELGDSALYLCASRDRGSSGETQYFGPGTRLLVL.

This chain joins TRBV27 and TRBJ2-7; 13 bases fit TRBD2. V lost 7 bases, J lost 9 bases, and 15 bases stayed unmatched. The germline V gene has CDR1 MNHEY and CDR2 SMNVEV (reference sequence). This CDR3 has 16 residues. The chain's CDR3 is CASTPLAGGPDGGQYF. CDR3 sequence (DNA): TGTGCCAGCACTCCACTAGCGGGAGGGCCTGACGGGGGGCAGTACTTC.

On this clonotype: Being one base from a much bigger clone, this may be a read error. The chain links TRBV12-3 or TRBV12-4 to TRBJ2-7; 8 bases are a match to TRBD1. The CDR3 totals 13 residues. Losses at the gene ends were 7 bases for V and 4 bases for J; bases not matched to a gene: 6. CDR3 sequence: CASMTGAGYEQYF. The CDR3 DNA reads TGTGCCAGCATGACAGGGGCCGGGTACGAGCAGTACTTC.

This clonotype was picked up many times. The rearrangement uses TRBV29-1 and TRBJ2-3, with D uncertain. Germline lookup yields CDR1 SQVTM and CDR2 ANQGSEA. V lost 4 bases to trimming and J lost 0 bases, with 5 bases between them. The CDR3 has 12 residues. The CDR3 sequence: CSVVSSTDTQYF. For the CDR3, the DNA is TGCAGCGTTGTGAGTAGCACAGATACGCAGTATTTT.

This clonotype was observed at least ten times. The genes are TRBV5-1 and TRBJ2-3; 7 nucleotides line up with TRBD1. Germline V CDR1 and CDR2: SGHRS, YFSETQ. V lost 2 bases to trimming and J lost 5 bases; unmatched junction nucleotides: 2. The CDR3 is made up of 13 amino acids. CDR3 nucleotide sequence: TGCGCCAGCAGCTTAGGGGGCGAAGATACGCAGTATTTT. Amino acids: CASSLGGEDTQYF.

This clonotype was seen more than once but under ten times. The V call is TRBV23-1, the J call TRBJ2-1; TRBD2 agrees at 10 bases. TRBV23-1 is known as an ORF, though its function is uncertain. V gave up 0 bases and J gave up 1 base; unmatched junction bases: 6. This CDR3 contains 18 residues. The CDR3 protein is CASSQSRTSGTSYNEQFF. As DNA, the CDR3 is TGCGCCAGCAGTCAATCGCGAACTAGCGGGACGTCCTACAATGAGCAGTTCTTC.